This TCR beta chain was sequenced for a study of metastatic and nonmetastatic thyroid tumors. Study overall: Blood and tumor or nodule tissue repertoires from malignant and benign thyroid patients were compared.

Many counts were recorded for this clone. What it binds is not known. Study outcomes and limitations: It was reportedly found that TCR beta diversity was significantly higher in malignant thyroid tumors than in benign nodules, a difference seen in both blood and tumor samples.

Thyroid surgery was performed in patients who had received no treatment beforehand. CDR1 is SGHRS, CDR2 YFSETQ, per germline. The CDR3 has 14 amino acids. Trimming stripped 2 bases from V and 3 bases from J, with 9 bases between. TCRdb re-analyzed the PCR reads through MiXCR. The table has about 30,000 clones, roughly 15% seen once. Source material: blood. The receptor comes from a female donor with papillary thyroid cancer or a benign thyroid nodule (not recorded which). Some clones in this sample may be carry-over from other donors' samples. This rearrangement joins TRBV5-1 to TRBJ2-1; no clear D. CDR3: CASSLGSNYNEQFF. The CDR3 DNA follows: TGCGCCAGCAGCTTAGGCTCTAACTACAATGAGCAGTTCTTC.